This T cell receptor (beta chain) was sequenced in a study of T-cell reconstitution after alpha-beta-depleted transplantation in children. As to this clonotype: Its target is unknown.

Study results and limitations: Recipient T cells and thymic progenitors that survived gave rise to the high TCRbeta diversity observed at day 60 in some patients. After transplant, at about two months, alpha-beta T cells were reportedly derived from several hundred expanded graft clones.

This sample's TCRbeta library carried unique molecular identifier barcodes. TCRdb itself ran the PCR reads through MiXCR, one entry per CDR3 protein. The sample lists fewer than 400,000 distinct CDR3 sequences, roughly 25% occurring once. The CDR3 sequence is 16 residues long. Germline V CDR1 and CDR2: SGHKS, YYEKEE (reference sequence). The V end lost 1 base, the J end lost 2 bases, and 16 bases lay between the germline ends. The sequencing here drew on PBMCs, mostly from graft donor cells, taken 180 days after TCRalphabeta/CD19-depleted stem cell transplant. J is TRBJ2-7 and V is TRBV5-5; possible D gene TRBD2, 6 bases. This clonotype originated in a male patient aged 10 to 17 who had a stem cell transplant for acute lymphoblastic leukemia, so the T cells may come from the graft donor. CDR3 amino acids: CASSLLWDFGAYEQYF. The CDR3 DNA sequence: TGTGCCAGCAGCTTGCTTTGGGACTTTGGGGCCTACGAGCAGTACTTC.